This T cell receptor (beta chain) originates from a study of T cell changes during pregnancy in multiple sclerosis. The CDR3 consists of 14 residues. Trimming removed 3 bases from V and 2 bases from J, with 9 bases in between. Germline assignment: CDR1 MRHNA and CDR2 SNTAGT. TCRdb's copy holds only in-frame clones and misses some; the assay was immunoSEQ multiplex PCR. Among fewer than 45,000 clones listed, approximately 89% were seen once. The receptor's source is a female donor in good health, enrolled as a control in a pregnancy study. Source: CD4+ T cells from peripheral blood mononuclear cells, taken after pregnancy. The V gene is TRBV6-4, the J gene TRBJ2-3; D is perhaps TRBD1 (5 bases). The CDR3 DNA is TGTGCCAGCAGTGAGGGCAGGGACACAGATACGCAGTATTTT. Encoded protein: CASSEGRDTDTQYF.